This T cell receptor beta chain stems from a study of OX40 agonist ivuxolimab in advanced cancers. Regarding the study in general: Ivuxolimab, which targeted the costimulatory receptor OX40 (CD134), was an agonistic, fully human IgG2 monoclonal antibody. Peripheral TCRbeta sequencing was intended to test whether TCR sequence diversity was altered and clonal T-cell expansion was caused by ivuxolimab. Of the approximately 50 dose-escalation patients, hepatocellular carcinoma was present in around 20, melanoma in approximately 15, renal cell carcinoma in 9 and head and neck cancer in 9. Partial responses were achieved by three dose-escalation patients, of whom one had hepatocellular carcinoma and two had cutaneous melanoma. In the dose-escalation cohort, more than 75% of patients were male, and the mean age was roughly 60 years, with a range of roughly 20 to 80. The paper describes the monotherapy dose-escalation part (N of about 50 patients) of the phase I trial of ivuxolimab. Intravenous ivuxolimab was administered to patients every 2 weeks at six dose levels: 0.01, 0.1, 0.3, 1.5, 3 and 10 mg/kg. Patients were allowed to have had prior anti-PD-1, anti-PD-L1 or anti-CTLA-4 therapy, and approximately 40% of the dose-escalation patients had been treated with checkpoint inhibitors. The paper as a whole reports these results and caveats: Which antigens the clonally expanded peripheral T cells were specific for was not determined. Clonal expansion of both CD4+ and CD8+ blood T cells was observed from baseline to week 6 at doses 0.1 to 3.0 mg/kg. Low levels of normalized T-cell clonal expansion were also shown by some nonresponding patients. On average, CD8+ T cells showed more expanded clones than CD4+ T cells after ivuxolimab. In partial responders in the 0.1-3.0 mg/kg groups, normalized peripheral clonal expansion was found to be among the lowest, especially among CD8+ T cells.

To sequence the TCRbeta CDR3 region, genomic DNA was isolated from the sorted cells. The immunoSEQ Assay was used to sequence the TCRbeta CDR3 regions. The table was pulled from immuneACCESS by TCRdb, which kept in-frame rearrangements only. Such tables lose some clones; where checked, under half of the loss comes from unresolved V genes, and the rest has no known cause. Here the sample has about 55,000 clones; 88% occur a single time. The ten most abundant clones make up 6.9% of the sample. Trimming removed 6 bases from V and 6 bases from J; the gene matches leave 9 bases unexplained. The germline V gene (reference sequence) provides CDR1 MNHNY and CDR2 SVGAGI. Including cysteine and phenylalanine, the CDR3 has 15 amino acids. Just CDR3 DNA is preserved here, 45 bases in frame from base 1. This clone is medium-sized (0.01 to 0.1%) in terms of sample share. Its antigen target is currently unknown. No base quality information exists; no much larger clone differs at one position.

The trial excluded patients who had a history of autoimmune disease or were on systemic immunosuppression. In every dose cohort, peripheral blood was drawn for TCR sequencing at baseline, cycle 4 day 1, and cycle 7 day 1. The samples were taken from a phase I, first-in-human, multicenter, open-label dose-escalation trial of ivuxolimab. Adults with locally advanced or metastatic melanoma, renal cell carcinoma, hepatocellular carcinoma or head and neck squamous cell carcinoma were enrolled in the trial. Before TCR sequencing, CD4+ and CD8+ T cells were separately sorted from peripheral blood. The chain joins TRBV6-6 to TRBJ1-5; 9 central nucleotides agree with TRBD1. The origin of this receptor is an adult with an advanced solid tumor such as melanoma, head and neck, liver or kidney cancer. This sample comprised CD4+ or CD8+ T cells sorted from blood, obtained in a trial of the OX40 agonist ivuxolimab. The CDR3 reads CASRPTGGGSQPQHF. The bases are TGTGCCAGCAGACCCACAGGGGGCGGGAGTCAGCCCCAGCATTTT.